This T cell receptor beta chain was obtained from a study of CD8 T cells in Susac syndrome. Deletions cut 0 bases from V and 4 bases from J, with 15 bases between. Germline loops: CDR1 DFQATT, CDR2 SNEGSKA (reference sequence). The CDR3 loop spans 15 amino acids. The RNA, roughly 0.45 to 1 ug, was put through reverse transcription using random hexamers. TCRdb re-analysed the immunoSEQ multiplex PCR reads in MiXCR, keeping a single row per CDR3 protein. The sample records more than 150,000 distinct CDR3 sequences, roughly 94% being singletons. Sequencing used CD8+ T cells from PBMCs. The rearrangement links TRBV20-1 to TRBJ1-2; weak D call: TRBD1 (5 bases). The sequence was collected from a human donor with Susac syndrome. This CDR3 is CSARDLRGGFYGYTF. For the CDR3, the DNA is TGCAGTGCTAGAGATTTAAGGGGAGGTTTCTATGGCTACACCTTC.